The clone carrying this T cell receptor beta chain was recorded at least ten times. The CDR3 contains 13 residues. Trimming left V 2 bases short and J 2 bases short, with 8 bases between. CDR1 and CDR2 (germline): DFQATT, SNEGSKA (reference sequence). TCRdb processed the RT-PCR reads anew with MiXCR; each CDR3 protein has one entry. The sample has about 960,000 distinct CDR3 sequences, more than 15% seen once. The sample comes from a study of patients and donors after allogeneic stem cell transplantation. The gene calls are TRBV20-1 and TRBJ2-3; no clear D. This receptor was obtained from a human donor who was either an allogeneic HSCT recipient or a stem cell or donor lymphocyte infusion donor (not recorded which). It is not recorded whose cells these are; they may come from a transplant donor. Sequenced material: blood, either unsorted or a sorted T cell fraction (not recorded which). CDR3 residues: CSARLRYTDTQYF. The DNA of the CDR3 is TGCAGTGCTAGACTGAGATACACAGATACGCAGTATTTT.